One T cell receptor beta chain is described in this entry. What this receptor recognizes is not known. The sample holds no much larger clone one base away, and base qualities are not on file. Enrolling through a virtual design, the prospective study's participants ranged in age from roughly 18 to 89 years and lived across 24 United States geographic areas. To assign participants to cohorts, the prospective study relied on clinical history that participants themselves reported in a screening survey and a study questionnaire. Each participant in the prospective study had whole blood, serum and a nasopharyngeal or oropharyngeal swab collected by mobile phlebotomists. Participants in the prospective study had the option to provide additional blood draws and questionnaires over a roughly 2-month period. Prospective study blood samples were shipped either frozen or at room temperature before DNA extraction.

This specimen belongs to a study of blood T cell repertoires in COVID-19 (dated by TCRdb to 2019 to 2021). With regard to the full study: Collaborator samples came from the United States, Italy and Spain and covered acute and convalescent phases of COVID-19. The sample metadata nearly always contained a de-identified subject ID, COVID-19 status, age in years and sex. The repertoires were released in a freely available public database intended as a resource for research on the immune response to SARS-CoV-2. The prospective study material was composed of cDNA or gDNA derived from T cells, B-cell-depleted T cells, or PBMCs. Samples were obtained from the ongoing ImmuneRACE study (first 160 participants) and from 1,200 or so subjects provided by 6 global collaborators. HLA class I and class II types, where available, came from metadata supplied by the sample provider rather than from assay-based typing. The dataset comprised deeply sampled blood TCRbeta repertoires from subjects exposed to, actively infected with, or recovered from COVID-19.

Findings and caveats that apply to the study as a whole: How much clinical and demographic metadata was included differed by source and by participant, and the metadata was provided uncurated.

Reading the germline V gene gives CDR1 MNHNS and CDR2 SASEGT. Reading from cysteine to phenylalanine, the CDR3 counts 13 amino acids. Only the CDR3 DNA is retained, 39 bases long and in frame from the first base. At the junction V is shortened by 3 bases and J by 5 bases, with 5 bases in between. TCRbeta CDR3 regions were amplified from genomic DNA using the immunoSEQ Assay, a bias-controlled multiplex PCR. From the authors' description of their analysis: Within the assay, amplification of reference gene primers was used to estimate how many nucleated cells each sample contained. To quantify the absolute abundance of each unique TCRbeta CDR3 rearrangement, sequence reads were collapsed and filtered. For each sample, productive Simpson clonality was calculated as the square root of Simpson's diversity index across productive rearrangements. The table comes from immuneACCESS by way of TCRdb, which keeps in-frame sequences with V and J called. Part of the clones is missing from these tables; in studies checked, under half for an unresolved V gene and the rest for unknown reasons. V and J calls plus clone size are reproduced from that table; the DNA served to infer D and trimming. This sample holds 270,000 or so clones; roughly 88% were observed only once. The top ten constitute about 2.5% of the sample.

The sample comprised PBMCs or T cells enriched from blood (not recorded which). The chain is encoded by TRBV6-1 joined to TRBJ1-6; a tentative D match to TRBD1 spans 5 bases. The clonotype comes from a woman aged 40 to 55 with acute COVID-19. The bases read TGTGCCAGCAGTGACAGGGATAATTCACCCCTCCACTTT. This is translated as CASSDRDNSPLHF.